What follows is one T cell receptor (beta chain) and its context. Germline V gene data show CDR1 as SGHRS and CDR2 as YFSETQ. The CDR3 totals 14 residues. V lost 4 bases, J lost 10 bases, and 7 bases stayed unmatched. TCRdb itself ran the 5' RACE reads through MiXCR, one entry per CDR3 protein. Here the sample spans 300,000 to 400,000 distinct CDR3 sequences, roughly 14% being singletons. These data originate in a study of CD8 T cells in ankylosing spondylitis. The sample taken for sequencing was blood, either unsorted or a sorted T cell fraction (not recorded which). This chain uses TRBV5-1 with TRBJ1-6, with 8 bases matching TRBD1. The sequence was collected from a male donor with ankylosing spondylitis or in good health (not recorded which). This chain's CDR3 is CASSTGTGGSPLHF. CDR3 in DNA: TGCGCCAGCAGCACCGGGACAGGAGGGTCACCCCTCCACTTT.